The next 24 T cell receptor beta chains were all read from a single sample in a study of blood T cell repertoires in COVID-19. Clones were sequenced by immunoSEQ multiplex PCR, and TCRdb holds only the in-frame ones, with some missing. The profile shows some 200,000 clones, approximately 85% of them singletons. Sequenced material: peripheral blood. The receptors derive from a woman aged 55-75 years with acute or convalescent COVID-19.

The chain links TRBV6-6 to TRBJ2-3; 12 bases agree with TRBD2. V trimming: 5 bases; J trimming: 2 bases; junction bases outside the gene matches: 5. CDR3 length: 16 amino acids. The V gene's germline CDR1 is MNHNY and CDR2 SVGAGI (reference sequence). The CDR3 DNA reads as TGTGCCAGCAGTCTCGGACTAGCGGGAATCACAGATACGCAGTATTTT. Protein sequence: CASSLGLAGITDTQYF.

This chain links TRBV28 with TRBJ1-4; 7 nucleotides match TRBD1. The germline gives CDR1 MDHEN, CDR2 SYDVKM. The CDR3 runs 15 residues. The trim removed 7 bases at V and 5 bases at J, leaving 10 bases unmatched. CDR3 DNA sequence: TGTGCCAGCACGTCTCAACAGGGGAGGAATGAAAAACTGTTTTTT. Amino acid sequence: CASTSQQGRNEKLFF.

The V and J genes are TRBV15 and TRBJ2-2; 10 bases map to TRBD1. Germline V CDR1 and CDR2: LNHNV, YYDKDF (reference sequence). The ends lost 4 bases at V and 4 bases at J; junction bases unmatched: 12. This CDR3 region has 18 residues. CDR3 region: CATSTVDRGRRGTGELFF. The CDR3 DNA follows: TGTGCCACCAGCACGGTTGACAGGGGGCGCCGGGGCACCGGGGAGCTGTTTTTT.

This clone is labeled medium-sized. J is TRBJ2-2 and V is TRBV5-6, with TRBD2 identical over 11 bases. Germline CDR1 and CDR2: SGHDT and YYEEEE. CDR3 length: 17 residues. After removal of 3 bases from V and 5 bases from J, the junction contained 9 bases not matched to a gene. The CDR3 DNA sequence: TGTGCCAGCAGCTACCTAACGACTAGCGGGGAGACCGGGGAGCTGTTTTTT. Encoded protein: CASSYLTTSGETGELFF.

The chain carries TRBV10-3 and TRBJ2-5; 7 bases agree with TRBD2. This CDR3 is built from 13 residues. Germline CDR1 and CDR2: ENHRY and SYGVKD. The V gene end was trimmed by 7 bases and the J gene end by 5 bases; junction bases not matched to a gene: 7. As DNA, the CDR3 is TGTGCCATCAACAGCGGGGCGGAGGAGACCCAGTACTTC. Translation gives CAINSGAEETQYF.

The rearrangement links TRBV30 to TRBJ2-1; 10 bases are a match to TRBD2. The germline gives CDR1 GTSNPN, CDR2 SVGIG (reference sequence). J lost 8 bases, V lost 5 bases, and 9 bases had no gene match. The CDR3 loop spans 14 amino acids. The CDR3 DNA reads TGTGCCTGGGAGAGAGCGGGAGGGATATATGAGCAGTTCTTC. This codes for CAWERAGGIYEQFF.

This sequence joins TRBV5-1 and TRBJ2-5; perhaps TRBD1 as D (6 bases). Germline values: CDR1 SGHRS, CDR2 YFSETQ. The length of the CDR3 is 13 residues. The germline V and J ends were trimmed by 2 bases and 7 bases, with 12 bases remaining between them. CDR3 in amino acids: CASSFEGVGTQYF. In DNA form, the CDR3 reads TGCGCCAGCAGCTTCGAGGGGGTGGGGACCCAGTACTTC. The variable domain in full, completed from reference TRBV5-1 and TRBJ2-5, reads KAGVTQTPRYLIKTRGQQVTLSCSPISGHRSVSWYQQTPGQGLQFLFEYFSETQRNKGNFPGRFSGRQFSNSRSEMNVSTLELGDSALYLCASSFEGVGTQYFGPGTRLLVL.

The rearrangement links TRBV19 to TRBJ2-4, with 7 bases identical to TRBD1. The V gene's germline CDR1 is LNHDA and CDR2 SQIVND (reference sequence). Trimming at V came to 4 bases and at J to 5 bases, leaving 5 bases not matched to a gene. The CDR3 loop spans 14 amino acids. CDR3 nucleotide sequence: TGTGCCAGTAGTAAGGGGGCGGAGGAAAACATTCAGTACTTC. Residues: CASSKGAEENIQYF.

The chain recombines TRBV2 with TRBJ2-4, with D perhaps TRBD1 (5 bases). Trimming cost V 5 bases and J 5 bases, with 10 bases left between them. From germline, CDR1 is SNHLY and CDR2 FYNNEI. The CDR3 consists of 13 residues. CDR3 nucleotides: TGTGCCAGCAGTCCCGACAGACAAAACATTCAGTACTTC. This translates into CASSPDRQNIQYF.

The rearrangement joins TRBV5-4 to TRBJ1-4; 7 bases line up with TRBD1. CDR1 is SGHNT and CDR2 is YYREEE in the germline V gene (reference sequence). The CDR3 contains 15 residues. V shed 1 base, J shed 7 bases, and the junction held 7 bases outside the gene matches. CDR3 coding DNA: TGTGCCAGCAGCTTGAAGGAGGGGGCGGTTGAAAAACTGTTTTTT. It codes for CASSLKEGAVEKLFF.

V gene TRBV6-1 combines with J gene TRBJ2-6, with 11 bases aligning to TRBD1. The CDR3 loop spans 17 amino acids. The J segment lost 1 base and the V segment lost 4 bases, leaving 3 bases of the junction unmatched. The germline V gene has CDR1 MNHNS and CDR2 SASEGT. Here the CDR3 reads CASSAGQGDSGANVLTF. The CDR3 bases are TGTGCCAGCAGTGCGGGACAGGGGGATTCTGGGGCCAACGTCCTGACTTTC.

This clone appeared a few times. The V and J genes are TRBV19 and TRBJ1-1, with TRBD1 matching 9 bases. Trimming at V came to 10 bases and at J to 4 bases, leaving 10 bases not matched to a gene. This CDR3 is 14 amino acids long. CDR1 and CDR2 from the germline V gene are LNHDA and SQIVND (reference sequence). CDR3 nucleotide sequence: TGTGCCACCCGGGACAGGGCCAGGAGCACTGAAGCTTTCTTT. Its protein product is CATRDRARSTEAFF. Filled out from reference TRBV19 and TRBJ1-1, the complete variable domain reads DGGITQSPKYLFRKEGQNVTLSCEQNLNHDAMYWYRQDPGQGLRLIYYSQIVNDFQKGDIAEGYSVSREKKESFPLTVTSAQKNPTAFYLCATRDRARSTEAFFGQGTRLTVV.

The chain carries TRBV28 and TRBJ2-1; 8 positions match TRBD2. This CDR3 has 14 residues. V shed 4 bases, J shed 8 bases, and the junction held 7 bases outside the gene matches. Looked up from germline, CDR1 is MDHEN and CDR2 is SYDVKM. The CDR3 nucleotides read TGTGCCAGCAGTTCCCGGACTAGCTTGCATGAGCAGTTCTTC. Translating it yields CASSSRTSLHEQFF.

The V gene is TRBV7-8, the J gene TRBJ2-5, with D possibly matching TRBD1 (6 bases). The germline gives CDR1 SGHVS, CDR2 FQNEAQ. The CDR3 has 14 amino acids. Trimming took 2 bases from V and 5 from J, leaving 12 bases between them. CDR3 region: CASSLITGSETQYF. CDR3 in DNA: TGTGCCAGCAGCTTAATCACAGGGTCGGAGACCCAGTACTTC.

This CDR3 is CASSRTSGDTGELFF. CDR3 DNA sequence: TGTGCCAGCAGCCGGACTAGCGGGGATACCGGGGAGCTGTTTTTT. The chain joins TRBV3-1 (or the pseudogene TRBV3-2) to TRBJ2-2; 12 bases agree with TRBD2. The CDR3 covers 15 residues. The trim removed 4 bases at V and 5 bases at J, leaving 2 bases unmatched. CDR1 is LGHDT and CDR2 is YNNKEL in the germline V gene (reference sequence).

This chain connects TRBV7-8 to TRBJ2-1; the match to TRBD2 covers 7 bases. The J segment lost 0 bases and the V segment lost 4 bases, leaving 3 bases of the junction unmatched. CDR1 SGHVS and CDR2 FQNEAQ come from the germline V gene. This CDR3 spans 15 amino acids. The CDR3: CASSSSSGSYNEQFF. The CDR3 DNA reads as TGTGCCAGCAGCTCCTCTAGCGGCTCCTACAATGAGCAGTTCTTC.

The rearrangement joins TRBV28 to TRBJ2-1, with 13 positions matching TRBD2. Germline V gives CDR1 MDHEN, CDR2 SYDVKM. Unmatched junction bases numbered 3, after V lost 4 bases and J lost 9 bases. The CDR3 has 14 residues. CDR3 sequence: CASSSTSGGGEQFF. The CDR3 DNA reads as TGTGCCAGCAGTTCCACTAGCGGGGGGGGTGAGCAGTTCTTC.

V gene TRBV5-6 combines with J gene TRBJ2-7; the D gene is possibly TRBD1 (6 bases). This CDR3 is built from 15 residues. Germline CDR1 SGHDT, CDR2 YYEEEE. The V end lost 5 bases, the J end lost 3 bases, and 18 bases lay between the germline ends. The CDR3 region has the DNA TGTGCCAGCAGGGGAAGCGGACAGACTTTCTACGAGCAGTACGTC. It translates to CASRGSGQTFYEQYV.

This chain uses TRBV6-5 with TRBJ2-2, with unresolved D. The V end lost 10 bases, the J end lost 3 bases, and 15 bases lay between the germline ends. The CDR3 totals 14 residues. Germline V gene lookup returns CDR1 MNHEY and CDR2 SVGAGI. The CDR3 region is CATHPRRDTGELFF. Here the CDR3 DNA reads TGTGCCACCCACCCTAGGCGAGACACCGGGGAGCTGTTTTTT.

J is TRBJ1-5 and V is TRBV2; D possibly corresponds to TRBD1 (6 bases). V lost 4 bases and J 4 bases, leaving 11 bases between the germline ends. This CDR3 has 14 residues. Germline V gene sequence: CDR1 SNHLY, CDR2 FYNNEI. The CDR3 protein is CASSAQGANQPQHF. The CDR3 coding sequence is TGTGCCAGCAGTGCACAGGGTGCAAATCAGCCCCAGCATTTT. Based on the CDR3 plus reference TRBV2 and TRBJ1-5, the full variable domain is EPEVTQTPSHQVTQMGQEVILRCVPISNHLYFYWYRQILGQKVEFLVSFYNNEISEKSEIFDDQFSVERPDGSNFTLKIRSTKLEDSAMYFCASSAQGANQPQHFGDGTRLSIL.

The V and J genes are TRBV7-2 and TRBJ2-5; D call uncertain. This CDR3 comprises 13 residues. The V gene lost 0 bases and the J gene lost 1 base, with 3 bases spanning the gap. Germline values: CDR1 SGHTA, CDR2 FQGNSA. The CDR3 loop is CASSLARQETQYF. The CDR3 DNA reads as TGTGCCAGCAGCTTAGCCCGCCAAGAGACCCAGTACTTC.

This chain connects TRBV6-5 to TRBJ1-3; D unresolved. The germline V gene encodes CDR1 MNHEY and CDR2 SVGAGI. V shed 2 bases and J shed 4 bases, with 6 bases lying between them. The CDR3 spans 13 residues. The CDR3 DNA reads as TGTGCCAGCAGTTACCGCCAGGGAAACACCATATATTTT. Protein product: CASSYRQGNTIYF.

The J gene is TRBJ1-6, the V gene TRBV4-1; the D is unclear. The germline gives CDR1 MGHRA, CDR2 YSYEKL. The CDR3 sequence is 15 residues long. The germline V and J ends were trimmed by 5 bases and 0 bases, with 8 bases remaining between them. The CDR3, as DNA: TGCGCCAGCAGCGAACAGAGCTCCTATAATTCACCCCTCCACTTT. Translated, it gives CASSEQSSYNSPLHF.

The rearrangement joins TRBV30 to TRBJ1-3; D remains ambiguous. Germline V gene data show CDR1 as GTSNPN and CDR2 as SVGIG (reference sequence). CDR3 length: 10 amino acids. With 2 bases removed from V and 8 bases from J, the gap between germline ends came to 4 bases. The CDR3 sequence is CAWSRDTIYF. CDR3 nucleotide sequence: TGTGCCTGGAGTCGGGACACCATATATTTT.